These 21 T cell receptor beta chains share one sample of origin, sequenced in a study of blood T cell repertoires in COVID-19. Profiled with immunoSEQ multiplex PCR; TCRdb holds only in-frame clones, not every one. The sample contains 200,000 to 250,000 clones, roughly 87% of which appear only once. The specimen was peripheral blood. The source is a woman under 30 who had recovered from COVID-19.

Of note for this clone: Additional DNA sequences in this sample encode the identical CDR3. DNA for the CDR3: TGCAGCGTGCCCACAGGGAACACTGAAGCTTTCTTT. Amino acid sequence: CSVPTGNTEAFF. The chain carries TRBV29-1 and TRBJ1-1; tentative D call: TRBD1 (5 bases). This CDR3 spans 12 amino acids. Germline CDR1 and CDR2: SQVTM and ANQGSEA. V was clipped by 6 bases and J by 1 base, with 9 bases between them.

This chain uses TRBV4-1 with TRBJ2-3, with D unclear. The CDR3 is 14 residues long. Trimming shortened V by 1 base and J by 4 bases, and 9 bases separated the two germline ends. Germline lookup yields CDR1 MGHRA and CDR2 YSYEKL. The CDR3: CASSQALSPDTQYF. CDR3 sequence (DNA): TGCGCCAGCAGCCAAGCCCTTAGTCCAGATACGCAGTATTTT.

The gene calls are TRBV4-3 and TRBJ2-1; 9 bases match TRBD2. Germline trimming cut 0 bases from V and 7 bases from J; bases unmatched to any gene: 16. Germline lookup yields CDR1 LGHNA and CDR2 YSLEER. The CDR3 is 19 amino acids. CDR3 bases: TGCGCCAGCAGCCAAGAACCCGTAGCGGGAGTTGGCTTTAGGAATGAGCAGTTCTTC. This gives the protein CASSQEPVAGVGFRNEQFF.

The genes are TRBV11-2 and TRBJ1-2, with 8 bases that match TRBD1. Germline lookup yields CDR1 SGHAT and CDR2 FQNNGV. Germline trimming cut 3 bases from V and 8 bases from J; bases unmatched to any gene: 5. The CDR3 sequence is 13 residues long. As DNA, the CDR3 is TGTGCCAGCAGCTTCCCGACAGGGGACGGCTACACCTTC. This sequence encodes CASSFPTGDGYTF.

The chain combines TRBV19 with TRBJ1-1; D gene ambiguous. Germline V gene sequence: CDR1 LNHDA, CDR2 SQIVND (reference sequence). The CDR3 is made up of 12 amino acids. V was pared by 5 bases and J by 1 base, with 5 bases between. CDR3 in amino acids: CASSGENTEAFF. The CDR3, as DNA: TGTGCCAGTAGTGGAGAGAACACTGAAGCTTTCTTT. Variable domain in full (rest from reference TRBV19 and TRBJ1-1): DGGITQSPKYLFRKEGQNVTLSCEQNLNHDAMYWYRQDPGQGLRLIYYSQIVNDFQKGDIAEGYSVSREKKESFPLTVTSAQKNPTAFYLCASSGENTEAFFGQGTRLTVV.

V usage is TRBV7-2 and J usage is TRBJ2-7; 11 nucleotides line up with TRBD2. The CDR3 runs to 14 residues. Germline-derived CDR1 and CDR2 are SGHTA and FQGNSA. V lost 4 bases, J lost 3 bases, and 2 bases stayed unmatched. As DNA, the CDR3 is TGTGCCAGCAGCTCGACTAGCGGGAACTACGAGCAGTACTTC. This gives the protein CASSSTSGNYEQYF.

This clone was observed a handful of times. The J gene is TRBJ1-5, the V gene TRBV13; D unclear. V was trimmed by 0 bases and J by 6 bases, leaving 6 bases between them. Germline lookup yields CDR1 PRHDT and CDR2 FYEKMQ (reference sequence). The CDR3 totals 13 residues. The CDR3, as DNA: TGTGCCAGCAGCTTAGGACCAGGTCAGCCCCAGCATTTT. Translating it yields CASSLGPGQPQHF.

The chain uses TRBV6-5 and TRBJ1-3, with 7 positions matching TRBD1. Germline loops: CDR1 MNHEY, CDR2 SVGAGI. The CDR3 runs 16 residues. V gave up 2 bases and J gave up 0 bases; unmatched junction bases: 4. CDR3 DNA: TGTGCCAGCAGTTACACCGACAGGGACTCTGGAAACACCATATATTTT. Its translation: CASSYTDRDSGNTIYF.

The gene calls are TRBV4-3 and TRBJ2-3; D might be TRBD1 (5 bases). Trimming took 4 bases from V and 1 from J, leaving 15 bases between them. The germline V gene encodes CDR1 LGHNA and CDR2 YSLEER. This CDR3 has 16 amino acids. CDR3 amino acids: CASSPRRDSRTDTQYF. In nucleotides, the CDR3 is TGCGCCAGCAGCCCCCGCAGGGATTCACGCACAGATACGCAGTATTTT.

The genes are TRBV27 and TRBJ1-2; maybe TRBD1 (6 bases). This CDR3 comprises 16 residues. The V end was cut by 5 bases, the J end by 1 base, with 17 bases between. CDR1 is MNHEY, CDR2 SMNVEV, per germline (reference sequence). The CDR3: CASSPLPSDSNYGYTF. The CDR3 region has the DNA TGTGCCAGCAGTCCCCTCCCTTCGGACAGTAACTATGGCTACACCTTC.

The chain is built from TRBV15 and TRBJ1-1; D is unresolved. This CDR3 region has 13 residues. V was pared by 3 bases and J by 0 bases, with 5 bases between. Germline V gives CDR1 LNHNV, CDR2 YYDKDF (reference sequence). For the CDR3, the DNA is TGTGCCACCAGCAGTCTAGTGAACACTGAAGCTTTCTTT. Translating it yields CATSSLVNTEAFF.

The rearrangement joins TRBV5-1 to TRBJ2-1; 8 bases line up with TRBD2. The CDR3 sequence is 17 residues long. CDR1 SGHRS and CDR2 YFSETQ come from the germline V gene. Trimming cost V 2 bases and J 2 bases; bases outside gene matches: 9. CDR3 loop: CASSFGTSYGAYNEQFF. CDR3 nucleotides: TGCGCCAGCAGCTTCGGGACTAGTTATGGCGCCTACAATGAGCAGTTCTTC.

This chain uses TRBV30 with TRBJ1-1; no firm D call. From germline, CDR1 is GTSNPN and CDR2 SVGIG (reference sequence). V lost 0 bases and J 2 bases, leaving 7 bases between the germline ends. The CDR3 runs 13 residues. CDR3 in amino acids: CAWSVLVNTEAFF. The CDR3 region has the DNA TGTGCCTGGAGTGTACTTGTTAACACTGAAGCTTTCTTT.

The chain combines TRBV6-2 or TRBV6-3 with TRBJ2-5, with D possibly TRBD2 on 5 matching bases. The germline V gene has CDR1 MNHEY and CDR2 SVGEGT. The CDR3 is 14 residues long. V was shortened by 0 bases and J by 4 bases, with 9 bases between the two germline ends. The CDR3 nucleotides are TGTGCCAGCAGTTACTCGTCAGGAGGAGAGACCCAGTACTTC. This codes for CASSYSSGGETQYF.

This chain joins TRBV3-1 (or the pseudogene TRBV3-2) and TRBJ1-1, with D possibly TRBD1 on 5 matching bases. Trimming cost V 1 base and J 1 base, with 10 bases left between them. The CDR3 contains 15 residues. In germline, CDR1 is LGHDT, CDR2 YNNKEL (reference sequence). The DNA for the CDR3 is TGTGCCAGCAGCCAAGTTTACACAGGGAACACTGAAGCTTTCTTT. Translating it yields CASSQVYTGNTEAFF.

The chain is built from TRBV6-5 and TRBJ1-2; TRBD1 might be the D (6 bases). Trimming shortened V by 5 bases and J by 7 bases, and 20 bases separated the two germline ends. Germline CDR1 is MNHEY and CDR2 is SVGAGI. The CDR3 sequence is 15 residues long. The DNA of the CDR3 is TGTGCCAGCAGTCGGGGGGGGACATTTACTACTGGCTACACCTTC. It specifies CASSRGGTFTTGYTF.

V is TRBV6-5 and J is TRBJ2-7; 9 bases are shared with TRBD1. Losses at the gene ends were 0 bases for V and 3 bases for J; bases not matched to a gene: 6. CDR1 is MNHEY and CDR2 is SVGAGI in the germline V gene. This CDR3 has 16 amino acids. The CDR3 DNA is TGTGCCAGCAGTTACTCTCCTGGGACAGGGAGCTACGAGCAGTACTTC. It codes for CASSYSPGTGSYEQYF.

The chain employs TRBV18 and TRBJ1-1; D is possibly TRBD1 (5 bases). This CDR3 region has 13 residues. Germline CDR1 and CDR2: KGHSH and LQKENI. Deletions cut 3 bases from V and 7 bases from J, with 12 bases between. The DNA for the CDR3 is TGTGCCAGCTCACCGGGGCGAGAAAATGAAGCTTTCTTT. Encoded protein: CASSPGRENEAFF. Drawing the rest from reference TRBV18 and TRBJ1-1, the complete variable domain is NAGVMQNPRHLVRRRGQEARLRCSPMKGHSHVYWYRQLPEEGLKFMVYLQKENIIDESGMPKERFSAEFPKEGPSILRIQQVVRGDSAAYFCASSPGRENEAFFGQGTRLTVV.

The chain's CDR3 is CASSYSARGHNEQFF. The DNA of the CDR3 is TGTGCCAGCAGTTACTCCGCCCGAGGGCACAATGAGCAGTTCTTC. This chain joins TRBV6-2 or TRBV6-3 and TRBJ2-1; D is perhaps TRBD2 (5 bases). With 0 bases removed from V and 5 bases from J, the gap between germline ends came to 11 bases. The CDR3 extends over 15 amino acids. Per germline, CDR1 MNHEY and CDR2 SVGEGT.

The chain recombines TRBV25-1 with TRBJ1-1; 8 nucleotides align to TRBD1. J gave up 1 base and V 5 bases, and 9 bases lay outside the gene matches. Germline CDR1 reads MGHDK; CDR2 reads SYGVNS. The CDR3 spans 16 residues. The CDR3 loop is CASSPPRTGSNTEAFF. In DNA, the CDR3 is TGTGCCAGCAGTCCTCCTCGGACAGGGTCGAACACTGAAGCTTTCTTT.

The rearrangement links TRBV11-2 to TRBJ2-1, with 7 bases that match TRBD1. Germline CDR1 SGHAT, CDR2 FQNNGV. V shed 2 bases and J 7 bases; nucleotides not matched to a gene: 17. This CDR3 spans 18 amino acids. The CDR3 reads CASSLFWVGRGLYNEQFF. CDR3 coding DNA: TGTGCCAGCAGCTTATTTTGGGTTGGCAGGGGGTTGTATAATGAGCAGTTCTTC.